Presented here are 14 T cell receptor beta chains from one specimen sequenced in a study of cytomegalovirus exposure and HLA in healthy donors (dated by TCRdb to 2015 to 2018). Library prep was done by the immunoSEQ multiplex PCR assay. For the multiplex PCR, a mixture combining 60 forward primers for TCR Vbeta segments and 13 reverse primers for TCR Jbeta segments was used. The table comes from immuneACCESS by way of TCRdb, which keeps in-frame sequences with V and J called. Part of the clones is missing from these tables; in studies checked, under half for an unresolved V gene and the rest for unknown reasons. The sample table shows 150,000 to 200,000 clones, and about four fifths are seen once. The ten top clones hold 1.6% of the sample. The sample taken for sequencing was PBMCs. Source of these receptors: a man over 45 in good health and CMV-seronegative.

V and J are TRBV4-3 and TRBJ2-7, with D tentatively TRBD2 (5 bases). Germline lookup yields CDR1 LGHNA and CDR2 YSLEER. V shed 0 bases and J shed 6 bases, with 15 bases lying between them. This CDR3 is built from 15 residues. This chain's CDR3 is CASSQDLGSGREQYF. The CDR3 DNA reads TGCGCCAGCAGCCAAGATCTCGGCAGCGGCCGCGAGCAGTACTTC.

The chain is built from TRBV19 and TRBJ1-2; TRBD1 aligns across 7 bases. Per germline, CDR1 LNHDA and CDR2 SQIVND (reference sequence). V shed 5 bases and J 6 bases; nucleotides not matched to a gene: 12. This CDR3 comprises 15 residues. The CDR3 reads CASSVLQGTPHGYTF. The CDR3 DNA reads as TGTGCCAGTAGTGTACTACAGGGGACCCCTCATGGCTACACCTTC.

The chain has TRBV5-1 and TRBJ2-3, with 8 bases lining up with TRBD2. The junction had 11 bases not matched to a gene; V was cut back by 4 bases and J by 1 base. The CDR3 length is 17 residues. Germline lookup yields CDR1 SGHRS and CDR2 YFSETQ. As DNA, the CDR3 is TGCGCCAGCAGCAGGATACTAGCGGTAGCCCGCACAGATACGCAGTATTTT. Its protein is CASSRILAVARTDTQYF.

The genes are TRBV11-3 and TRBJ1-5, with D tentatively TRBD1 (6 bases). The germline CDR1 and CDR2 sequences are SGHNT and YENEEA. The CDR3 covers 11 residues. V lost 7 bases to trimming and J lost 8 bases, with 9 bases between them. The CDR3 nucleotides read TGTGCCAGCACCCCAGGGGAGCCCCAGCATTTT. This gives the protein CASTPGEPQHF.

The rearrangement uses TRBV2 and TRBJ1-2; 8 bases are a match to TRBD1. The CDR3 has 13 amino acids. Looked up from germline, CDR1 is SNHLY and CDR2 is FYNNEI. The junction had 8 bases not matched to a gene; V was cut back by 7 bases and J by 7 bases. The CDR3 loop is CASNGQGLGGYTF. The CDR3 DNA is TGTGCCAGCAACGGACAGGGCCTAGGTGGCTACACCTTC.

As DNA, the CDR3 is TGTGCCAGCAGTTCGTCACGCCAGGACACGTACTATGGCTACACCTTC. Amino acid sequence: CASSSSRQDTYYGYTF. This chain joins TRBV27 and TRBJ1-2, with a tentative D call TRBD1 (5 bases). V gave up 4 bases and J gave up 3 bases, with 18 bases separating them. Per the germline V gene, CDR1 is MNHEY and CDR2 is SMNVEV (reference sequence). The CDR3 sequence is 16 residues long.

This CDR3 is CASSIPAGGKGSNQPQHF. CDR3 sequence (DNA): TGTGCCAGTAGTATACCCGCAGGGGGAAAAGGAAGCAATCAGCCCCAGCATTTT. The V call is TRBV19, the J call TRBJ1-5, with TRBD1 matching over 7 bases. This CDR3 contains 18 residues. Germline V gene sequence: CDR1 LNHDA, CDR2 SQIVND (reference sequence). Trimming took 2 bases from V and 1 from J; bases not matched to a gene: 11.

This sequence joins TRBV5-1 and TRBJ2-2, with D maybe TRBD1 (5 bases). Germline V gives CDR1 SGHRS, CDR2 YFSETQ. This CDR3 is built from 15 residues. Trimming took 4 bases from V and 5 from J, leaving 15 bases between them. The CDR3 sequence is CASSPVQGKTGELFF. Written as DNA, the CDR3 is TGCGCCAGCAGCCCCGTGCAGGGTAAAACCGGGGAGCTGTTTTTT.

The sample holds one count of this clone. For the CDR3, the DNA is TGTGCCAGCAGCTTAGAGGGACAGATCAAGTCTGAAGCTTTCTTT. Its protein product is CASSLEGQIKSEAFF. V and J are TRBV13 and TRBJ1-1; TRBD1 aligns across 7 bases. There are 15 residues in the CDR3. Trimming removed 1 base from V and 6 bases from J; junction bases left unmatched: 8. The V gene's germline CDR1 is PRHDT and CDR2 FYEKMQ (reference sequence).

This clone was detected once. The rearrangement links TRBV18 to TRBJ2-7; D perhaps matches TRBD2 (5 bases). The CDR3 covers 13 residues. Trimming took off 3 bases at V and 9 bases at J, with 15 bases between the two ends. CDR1 KGHSH and CDR2 LQKENI come from the germline V gene. The CDR3: CASSPTTIPGQYF. The CDR3 DNA reads TGTGCCAGCTCACCGACGACTATCCCAGGGCAGTACTTC.

The chain joins TRBV19 to TRBJ1-5, with 7 bases lining up with TRBD1. The CDR3 runs to 14 residues. V dropped 3 bases and J dropped 9; count of bases not matched to a gene: 8. The germline V gene encodes CDR1 LNHDA and CDR2 SQIVND (reference sequence). CDR3 DNA: TGTGCCAGTAGTATCCGGGACAGCTATTTGCCCCAGCATTTT. Protein product: CASSIRDSYLPQHF.

CDR3 sequence: CASSLVAGENQPQHF. The CDR3 DNA follows: TGCGCCAGCAGCTTGGTTGCGGGGGAGAATCAGCCCCAGCATTTT. The chain couples TRBV5-1 to TRBJ1-5; possibly TRBD1 for D (5 bases). V gave up 0 bases and J gave up 4 bases, with 11 bases separating them. There are 15 residues in the CDR3. Germline lookup yields CDR1 SGHRS and CDR2 YFSETQ.

This CDR3 is CASKTGTGAYGYTF. The CDR3 DNA follows: TGTGCCAGCAAGACCGGGACAGGGGCTTATGGCTACACCTTC. The gene calls are TRBV19 and TRBJ1-2; TRBD1 matches 10 bases. CDR1 is LNHDA and CDR2 is SQIVND in the germline V gene (reference sequence). V was pared by 9 bases and J by 5 bases, with 9 bases of the junction left unmatched. This CDR3 region has 14 residues. The entire variable domain, with the rest obtained from reference TRBV19 and TRBJ1-2, is as follows: DGGITQSPKYLFRKEGQNVTLSCEQNLNHDAMYWYRQDPGQGLRLIYYSQIVNDFQKGDIAEGYSVSREKKESFPLTVTSAQKNPTAFYLCASKTGTGAYGYTFGSGTRLTVV.

This clone was found a few times. This rearrangement joins TRBV5-1 to TRBJ1-4, with 8 bases fitting TRBD1. The CDR3 is 15 residues long. V was clipped by 0 bases and J by 2 bases; unmatched bases: 0. Germline V gene data show CDR1 as SGHRS and CDR2 as YFSETQ. Written as DNA, the CDR3 is TGCGCCAGCAGCTTGGGGACAGGGACTAATGAAAAACTGTTTTTT. This encodes CASSLGTGTNEKLFF.